By sample fraction, the clone carrying this TCR beta chain is medium-sized. Its specificity is not known. These data come from a study of spatial heterogeneity in lung cancer. The study, taken as a whole, reports: The study found that expanded intratumoral alpha and beta TCR counts tracked tumor mutation counts.

Germline CDR1 and CDR2: WSHSY and SAAADI. Trimming took off 4 bases at V and 5 bases at J, with 9 bases between the two ends. CDR3 length equals 12 residues. Regarding time point: sample taken at primary tumor resection. TCRdb called the 5' RACE reads again in MiXCR, with one record for every CDR3 protein. The data hold just under 7,500 distinct CDR3 sequences, with under 7.5% observed a single time. Sequenced material: lung tumor tissue, taken at surgery. The chain is built from TRBV10-2 and TRBJ2-7, with D unclear. This clonotype was sampled from a male donor with early-stage non-small cell lung cancer. CDR3 sequence reads: CASSAAIDEQYF. In DNA, the CDR3 is TGCGCCAGCAGTGCGGCCATTGACGAGCAGTACTTC.